The rows below give T cell receptor beta chains drawn from one sample of a study of T-cell memory formation after mild COVID-19. TCRdb ran MiXCR on the 5' RACE reads and lists one entry per CDR3 protein. The repertoire consists of roughly 220,000 distinct CDR3 sequences, with more than 8% occurring once and the leading ten covering roughly 4%. Sequences were obtained from PBMCs or a T cell subset sorted from them (not recorded which). The origin of the receptors is a man between 18 and 35 years old who had mild COVID-19 (a few samples of this study predate the infection). Cell type and time point are not known. CDR3s include the opening cysteine and the closing phenylalanine or tryptophan. D genes are given only for firm matches. Clone sizes are given selectively: once, few, many, or a class where the clone is expanded.

>.|few|TRBJ2-1|14|TRBV7-9
TGTGCCAGCAGCTTGGGCGCCGAGTTAAATGAGCAGTTCTTC
CASSLGAELNEQFF
>TRBD2|.|TRBJ2-3|15|TRBV7-2
TGTGCCAGCAGCCCCCAGCGGGGGGGCAAAGATACGCAGTATTTT
CASSPQRGGKDTQYF
>.|.|TRBJ1-2|14|TRBV9
TGTGCCAGCAGCGTATTGGAAGGGTGGCGTGGCTACACCTTC
CASSVLEGWRGYTF
>.|few|TRBJ2-7|14|TRBV7-2
TGTGCCAGCAGTTTCCTCGGGCTTCACTACGAGCAGTACTTC
CASSFLGLHYEQYF
>.|.|TRBJ2-3|15|TRBV7-3
TGTGCCAGCAGCTTAGGCGAACTTAACACAGATACGCAGTATTTT
CASSLGELNTDTQYF
>.|many|TRBJ2-1|14|TRBV10-3
TGTGCCACTCATCCCGGGACCACCGTCAATGAGCAGTTCTTC
CATHPGTTVNEQFF
>.|few|TRBJ2-7|15|TRBV11-2
TGTGCCAGCAGCTTAGGTTCGGGGAATGCCTACGAGCAGTACTTC
CASSLGSGNAYEQYF
>.|.|TRBJ2-2|15|TRBV3-1
TGTGCCAGCAGCCACACAGGGCTGGACTCCGGGGAGCTGTTTTTT
CASSHTGLDSGELFF
>TRBD1|few|TRBJ2-2|15|TRBV5-1
TGCGCCAGCAGCCGACAGGGGGAGAACACCGGGGAGCTGTTTTTT
CASSRQGENTGELFF
>.|.|TRBJ1-6|16|TRBV9
TGTGCCAGCAGCTCCGGCGGGGGGCAGCCTGGTTCACCCCTCCACTTT
CASSSGGGQPGSPLHF
>.|many|TRBJ2-3|15|TRBV5-1
TGCGCCAGCGGACACCGGGCCTCTAGCACAGATACGCAGTATTTT
CASGHRASSTDTQYF
>TRBD2|few|TRBJ2-3|15|TRBV20-1
TGCAGTGCTAGATTGGCGGGGGTTCTCACAGATACGCAGTATTTT
CSARLAGVLTDTQYF
>.|few|TRBJ1-5|13|TRBV7-2
TGTGCCAGCAGCTTAGATGTCCTTCAGCCCCAGCATTTT
CASSLDVLQPQHF
>.|once|TRBJ2-1|12|TRBV4-1
TGCGCCAGCAGTCACGTAGGGGGTGAGCAGTTCTTC
CASSHVGGEQFF
>.|few|TRBJ1-3|16|TRBV6-5
TGTGCCAGCAGTTACTCGGGGCGGGGTGCGGGAAACACCATATATTTT
CASSYSGRGAGNTIYF
>TRBD2|.|TRBJ2-3|16|TRBV5-1
TGCGCCAGCAGCCTGGCGGGGGGAACCCCCACAGATACGCAGTATTTT
CASSLAGGTPTDTQYF
>.|.|TRBJ2-2|15|TRBV4-2
TGTGCCAGCAGCCAAGTCAACTTGAACACCGGGGAGCTGTTTTTT
CASSQVNLNTGELFF
>.|.|TRBJ2-7|15|TRBV3-1
TGTGCCAGCAGCCCTAACCCGACAAGCTCCTACGAGCAGTACTTC
CASSPNPTSSYEQYF
>TRBD2|.|TRBJ2-1|16|TRBV7-2
TGTGCCAGCAGCCCACGTGGGACTAGCGGGGGCAATGAGCAGTTCTTC
CASSPRGTSGGNEQFF
>TRBD1|.|TRBJ1-4|16|TRBV9
TGTGCCAGCAGCGTGCAGGGGGCGTCAACTAATGAAAAACTGTTTTTT
CASSVQGASTNEKLFF
>TRBD2|few|TRBJ2-5|16|TRBV9
TGTGCCAGCAGCGAAGGGACTAGCGGGGCGGAGTCGACCCAGTACTTC
CASSEGTSGAESTQYF
>TRBD1|few|TRBJ2-3|15|TRBV6-4
TGTGCCAGCAGCGCCGGGACAGGGACCCGAGATACGCAGTATTTT
CASSAGTGTRDTQYF
>.|.|TRBJ1-2|15|TRBV20-1
TGCAGTGCTAGAGTAGACAGGAACCGACCGTATGGCTACACCTTC
CSARVDRNRPYGYTF
>.|few|TRBJ2-5|14|TRBV20-1
TGCAGTGCTAGAAGGAACGGACAATCAGAGACCCAGTACTTC
CSARRNGQSETQYF